This T cell receptor beta chain came from a study of radiotherapy plus CTLA-4 blockade in lung cancer (dated by TCRdb to the late 2010s). About the investigation overall: Among enrolled patients, 15% to 20% had an objective response and 31% reached disease control.

The study tested focal radiation therapy combined with CTLA-4 blockade (ipilimumab) in patients with chemo-refractory metastatic non-small-cell lung cancer. V lost 6 bases and J lost 4 bases; the stretch between them is 12 bases long. CDR1 and CDR2 are drawn from the germline V gene (reference sequence): WNHNN, SYGVQD. The CDR3 numbers 14 residues from cysteine through phenylalanine. Only the CDR3 DNA is retained, 42 bases long and in frame from the first base. General findings and caveats noted by the study authors: After treatment with radiotherapy and ipilimumab, TCR clones that originated in tumors expanded in peripheral blood. Early dynamic changes in blood T cell clones, together with increased serum interferon-beta after radiation, were reported as the strongest predictors of response.

The receptor library was made with the immunoSEQ multiplex PCR assay. Imported from immuneACCESS, the table was reduced by TCRdb to in-frame sequences with V and J called. These copies leave out some clones; in studies compared against another copy, an unresolved V gene accounts for under half, and the cause of the remainder is not known. The sample profile shows roughly 73,000 clones; about nine tenths of them were found once. The ten largest account for roughly two fifths of the sample. This clone was observed a handful of times. Which antigen it targets is not known. No quality values exist for individual bases; no much larger clone is one base distant.

The sequence came from a human donor with non-small cell lung cancer that progressed on radiotherapy plus ipilimumab. The sequence links TRBV10-1 to TRBJ2-2; the D gene assignment is perhaps TRBD1 or TRBD2, with each matching 6 bases. The material sequenced was peripheral blood, taken from a patient treated with radiotherapy plus ipilimumab. The CDR3 loop reads CASREGGRTGELFF. The DNA is TGCGCCAGCAGGGAGGGGGGTCGCACCGGGGAGCTGTTTTTT.